Listed below are T cell receptor beta chains from one sample, sequenced in a study of T cells in Graves' hyperthyroidism and ophthalmopathy. TCRdb ran MiXCR on the multiplex PCR reads and lists one entry per CDR3 protein. Of some 720,000 distinct CDR3 sequences listed, about 16% are singletons. The sequencing sample was made of blood. These receptors were collected from a man between 18 and 35 years old with Graves' hyperthyroidism. Both conserved end residues are part of each CDR3. The D gene is left open where the match is weak. Where a row states a size, it is once, few, many or the class of an expanded clone; other rows omit it.

>TRBV4-1|.|TRBJ2-3|few
TGCGCCAGCAGCCAAGAGGGGGTTGTGCAGTATTTT
CASSQEGVVQYF
>TRBV7-2|TRBD1|TRBJ2-7|many
TGTGCCAGCAGCTTATTACTAGGGGGCGCGTCCTACGAGCAGTACTTC
CASSLLLGGASYEQYF
>TRBV10-3|TRBD1|TRBJ2-2|.
TGTGCCACCTTCCCCGGGACAGCGAACACCGGGGAGCTGTTTTTT
CATFPGTANTGELFF
>TRBV6-2/TRBV6-3|TRBD2|TRBJ2-1|.
TGTGCCAGCAGTTACGGGGCGGAGGGCGGGAGGAGAAATGGTGAGCAGTTCTTC
CASSYGAEGGRRNGEQFF
>TRBV28|.|TRBJ2-7|many
TGTGCCAGCAGTTTATACAGCTACGAGCAGTACTTC
CASSLYSYEQYF
>TRBV29-1|.|TRBJ1-1|many
TGCAGCGTTGCTGACGGGGGGGCGGACACTGAAGCTTTCTTT
CSVADGGADTEAFF
>TRBV20-1|TRBD1|TRBJ1-3|many
TGCAGTGCGCAACAGGGGGCGGACACCATATATTTT
CSAQQGADTIYF
>TRBV7-9|TRBD2|TRBJ2-1|.
TGTGTCAGCAGCCCTCTAGCGGGAGGCCATGACCAGTTCTTC
CVSSPLAGGHDQFF
>TRBV30|.|TRBJ1-2|many
TGTGCCTGGAGTCGCGCCGGACCCCTCCCTGGCTACACCTTC
CAWSRAGPLPGYTF
>TRBV27|TRBD2|TRBJ2-7|.
TGTGCCAGCAGTTTAAATCTAGCGGGAGACCACGAGCAGTACTTC
CASSLNLAGDHEQYF
>TRBV19|.|TRBJ2-1|.
TGTGCCAGTAAAACCGGCAATGAGCAGTTCTTC
CASKTGNEQFF
>TRBV10-3|TRBD2|TRBJ2-2|.
TGTGCCATCAGTCTTCTAGCGGCCTCGAACACCGGGGAGCTGTTTTTT
CAISLLAASNTGELFF
>TRBV29-1|.|TRBJ1-1|.
TGCAGCGTTGAAGGAGGATTTAAGTCTTTCTTT
CSVEGGFKSFF
>TRBV27|TRBD1|TRBJ1-1|many
TGTGCCAGCAGTTTAGAACAGGGGAGGACTGAAGCTTTCTTT
CASSLEQGRTEAFF
>TRBV10-3|TRBD2|TRBJ2-1|few
TGTGCCATCAGCCAGCGGGAAAGCTCCTACAATGAGCAGTTCTTC
CAISQRESSYNEQFF
>TRBV27|.|TRBJ2-5|.
TGTGCCAGCAGTCCGCGAGGGGTATTAGAGACCCAGTACTTC
CASSPRGVLETQYF
>TRBV18|.|TRBJ2-2|few
TGTGCCAGCTCACCGCTCGGCAGGGAGGATGCCGGGGAGCTGTTTTTT
CASSPLGREDAGELFF
>TRBV25-1|.|TRBJ2-7|many
TGTGCCAGCAGTGACAGCCGCTGGACGTTCTACGAGCAGTACTTC
CASSDSRWTFYEQYF
>TRBV20-1|.|TRBJ1-2|few
TGCAGTGTTGCCGGGATGGTCTTAGCTAACTATGGCTACACCTTC
CSVAGMVLANYGYTF
>TRBV20-1|TRBD2|TRBJ2-1|.
TGCAGTGCCACCGGGACTAGCGGGACCTTTGAGCAGTTCTTC
CSATGTSGTFEQFF
>TRBV18|TRBD1|TRBJ1-1|many
TGTGCCAGCTCACCTGTAACAGGGGTAACTGAAGCTTTCTTT
CASSPVTGVTEAFF
>TRBV6-1|TRBD1|TRBJ2-6|.
TGTGCCAGCAGTTTCCTACCGGGACAGGGGAGGTTTACTGGGGCCAACGTCCTGACTTTC
CASSFLPGQGRFTGANVLTF
>TRBV27|TRBD1|TRBJ2-1|many
TGTGCCAGCTACCGGACAGGGGTCACCAATGAGCAGTTCTTC
CASYRTGVTNEQFF
>TRBV3-1|TRBD2|TRBJ2-5|many
TGTGCCAGCAGCTTGCGAAAGCGGGACGGACCAAGAGAGGCCCAGTACTTC
CASSLRKRDGPREAQYF
>TRBV3-1|.|TRBJ2-1|.
TGTGCCAGCAGCCAATCGGGGAGTAACTGGTACAATGAGCAGTTCTTC
CASSQSGSNWYNEQFF
>TRBV28|.|TRBJ1-5|.
TGTGCCAGCAGCACGCTCGAGATTAGCAATCAGCCCCAGCATTTT
CASSTLEISNQPQHF
>TRBV20-1|.|TRBJ2-3|.
TGCAGTGCTAGCGATCAGGGCAGGGGCACAGATACGCAGTATTTT
CSASDQGRGTDTQYF
>TRBV18|.|TRBJ2-1|many
TGTGCCAGCAAAACCGGGTTAAGCTCCTACAATGAGCAGTTCTTC
CASKTGLSSYNEQFF
>TRBV15|TRBD2|TRBJ2-7|.
TGTGCCACCTCCCGGCTAGCGGGTGGGAACTACGAGCAGTACTTC
CATSRLAGGNYEQYF